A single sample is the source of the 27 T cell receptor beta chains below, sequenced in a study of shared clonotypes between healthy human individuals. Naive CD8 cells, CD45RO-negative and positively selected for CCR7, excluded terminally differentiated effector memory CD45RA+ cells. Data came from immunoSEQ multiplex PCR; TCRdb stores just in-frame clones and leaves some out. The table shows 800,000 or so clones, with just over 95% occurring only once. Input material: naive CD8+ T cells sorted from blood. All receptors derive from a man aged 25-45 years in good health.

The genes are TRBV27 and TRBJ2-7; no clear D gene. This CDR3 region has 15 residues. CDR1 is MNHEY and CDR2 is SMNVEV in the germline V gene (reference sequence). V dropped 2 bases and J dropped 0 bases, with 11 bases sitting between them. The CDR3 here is CASSLRRSLSYEQYF. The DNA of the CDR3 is TGTGCCAGCAGTTTACGGCGGTCCCTCTCCTACGAGCAGTACTTC.

The CDR3 reads CASSHGEGTDGYTF. CDR3 coding DNA: TGTGCCAGCAGCCACGGGGAGGGGACAGATGGCTACACCTTC. J is TRBJ1-2 and V is TRBV11-2, with 7 bases identical to TRBD1. From germline, CDR1 is SGHAT and CDR2 FQNNGV. There are 14 residues in the CDR3. J lost 6 bases, V lost 5 bases, and 9 bases had no gene match. Looking up the rest from reference TRBV11-2 and TRBJ1-2 gives the full variable domain: EAGVAQSPRYKIIEKRQSVAFWCNPISGHATLYWYQQILGQGPKLLIQFQNNGVVDDSQLPKDRFSAERLKGVDSTLKIQPAKLEDSAVYLCASSHGEGTDGYTFGSGTRLTVV.

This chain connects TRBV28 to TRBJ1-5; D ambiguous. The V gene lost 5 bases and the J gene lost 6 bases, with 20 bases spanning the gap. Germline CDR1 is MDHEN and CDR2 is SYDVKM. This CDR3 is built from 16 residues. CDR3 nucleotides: TGTGCCAGCAGTCCCCCGCTAGATTCGGGTACTCAGCCCCAGCATTTT. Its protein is CASSPPLDSGTQPQHF. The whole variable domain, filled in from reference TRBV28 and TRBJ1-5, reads DVKVTQSSRYLVKRTGEKVFLECVQDMDHENMFWYRQDPGLGLRLIYFSYDVKMKEKGDIPEGYSVSREKKERFSLILESASTNQTSMYLCASSPPLDSGTQPQHFGDGTRLSIL.

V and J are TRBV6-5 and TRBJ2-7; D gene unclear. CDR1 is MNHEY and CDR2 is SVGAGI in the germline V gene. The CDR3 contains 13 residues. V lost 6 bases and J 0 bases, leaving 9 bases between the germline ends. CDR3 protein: CASSQLSSYEQYF. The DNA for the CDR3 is TGTGCCAGCAGCCAACTTAGCTCCTACGAGCAGTACTTC.

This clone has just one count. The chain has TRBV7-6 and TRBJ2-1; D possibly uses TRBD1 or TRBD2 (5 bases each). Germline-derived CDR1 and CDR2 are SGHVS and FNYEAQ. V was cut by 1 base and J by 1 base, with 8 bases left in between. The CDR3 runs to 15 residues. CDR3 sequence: CASSLDWGSYNEQFF. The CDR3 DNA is TGTGCCAGCAGCTTAGATTGGGGGTCCTACAATGAGCAGTTCTTC. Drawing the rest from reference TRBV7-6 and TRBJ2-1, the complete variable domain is GAGVSQSPRYKVTKRGQDVALRCDPISGHVSLYWYRQALGQGPEFLTYFNYEAQQDKSGLPNDRFSAERPEGSISTLTIQRTEQRDSAMYRCASSLDWGSYNEQFFGPGTRLTVL.

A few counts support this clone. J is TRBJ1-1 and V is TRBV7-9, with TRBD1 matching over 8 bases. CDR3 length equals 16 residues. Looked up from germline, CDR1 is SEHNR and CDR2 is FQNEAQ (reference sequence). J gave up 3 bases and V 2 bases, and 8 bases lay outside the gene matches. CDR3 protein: CASSLFGRGPDTEAFF. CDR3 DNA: TGTGCCAGCAGCTTATTTGGCAGGGGGCCGGACACTGAAGCTTTCTTT.

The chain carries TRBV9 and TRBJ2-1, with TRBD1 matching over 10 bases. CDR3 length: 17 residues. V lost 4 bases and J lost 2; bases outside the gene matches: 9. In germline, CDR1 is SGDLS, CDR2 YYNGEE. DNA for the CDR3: TGTGCCAGCAGCTACCGACAGGGGGCGTCTACCTACAATGAGCAGTTCTTC. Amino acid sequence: CASSYRQGASTYNEQFF. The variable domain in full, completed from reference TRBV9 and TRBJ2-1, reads DSGVTQTPKHLITATGQRVTLRCSPRSGDLSVYWYQQSLDQGLQFLIQYYNGEERAKGNILERFSAQQFPDLHSELNLSSLELGDSALYFCASSYRQGASTYNEQFFGPGTRLTVL.

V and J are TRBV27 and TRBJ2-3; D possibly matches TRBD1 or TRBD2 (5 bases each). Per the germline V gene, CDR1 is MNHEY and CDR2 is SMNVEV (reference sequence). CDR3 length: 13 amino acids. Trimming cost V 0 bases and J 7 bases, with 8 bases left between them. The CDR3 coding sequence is TGTGCCAGCAGTTTATCGGGGGTGAATACGCAGTATTTT. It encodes CASSLSGVNTQYF.

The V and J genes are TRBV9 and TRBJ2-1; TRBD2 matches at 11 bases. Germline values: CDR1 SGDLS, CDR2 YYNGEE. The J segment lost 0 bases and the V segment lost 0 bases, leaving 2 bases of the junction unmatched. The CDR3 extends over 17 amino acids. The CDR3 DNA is TGTGCCAGCAGCGTAGGGCTAGCGGGAGGCTCCTACAATGAGCAGTTCTTC. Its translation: CASSVGLAGGSYNEQFF.

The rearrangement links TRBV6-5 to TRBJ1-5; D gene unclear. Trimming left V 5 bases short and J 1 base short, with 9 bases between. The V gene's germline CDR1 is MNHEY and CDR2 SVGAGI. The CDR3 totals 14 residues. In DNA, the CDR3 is TGTGCCAGCAGTCAAGTGGCGAGCAATCAGCCCCAGCATTTT. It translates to CASSQVASNQPQHF.

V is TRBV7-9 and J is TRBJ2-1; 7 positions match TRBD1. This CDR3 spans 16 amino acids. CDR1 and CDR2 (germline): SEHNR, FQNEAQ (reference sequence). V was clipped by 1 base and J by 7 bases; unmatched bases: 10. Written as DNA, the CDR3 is TGTGCCAGCAGCTTAGAAACAGGACAGGCAAGGAATGAGCAGTTCTTC. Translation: CASSLETGQARNEQFF. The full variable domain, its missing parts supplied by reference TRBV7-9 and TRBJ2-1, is DTGVSQNPRHKITKRGQNVTFRCDPISEHNRLYWYRQTLGQGPEFLTYFQNEAQLEKSRLLSDRFSAERPKGSFSTLEIQRTEQGDSAMYLCASSLETGQARNEQFFGPGTRLTVL.

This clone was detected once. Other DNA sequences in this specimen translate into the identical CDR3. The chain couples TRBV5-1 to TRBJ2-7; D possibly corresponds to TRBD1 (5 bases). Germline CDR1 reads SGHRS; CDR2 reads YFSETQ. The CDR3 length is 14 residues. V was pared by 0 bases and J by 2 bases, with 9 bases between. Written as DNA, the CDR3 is TGCGCCAGCAGCTTGGGTAGGGGTCCCTACGAGCAGTACTTC. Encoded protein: CASSLGRGPYEQYF.

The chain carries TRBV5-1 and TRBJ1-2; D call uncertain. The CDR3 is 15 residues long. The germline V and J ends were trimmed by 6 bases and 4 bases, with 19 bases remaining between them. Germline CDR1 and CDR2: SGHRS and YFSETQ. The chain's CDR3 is CASKRNRNEPYGYTF. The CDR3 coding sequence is TGCGCCAGCAAACGGAACCGGAATGAGCCCTATGGCTACACCTTC.

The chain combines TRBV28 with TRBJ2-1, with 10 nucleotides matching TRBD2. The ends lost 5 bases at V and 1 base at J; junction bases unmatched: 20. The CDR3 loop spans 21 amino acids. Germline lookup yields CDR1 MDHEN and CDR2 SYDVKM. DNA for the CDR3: TGTGCCAGCAGTCTTTTATTTACATGGGCTAGCGGGAGTCGTTCCTACAATGAGCAGTTCTTC. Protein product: CASSLLFTWASGSRSYNEQFF.

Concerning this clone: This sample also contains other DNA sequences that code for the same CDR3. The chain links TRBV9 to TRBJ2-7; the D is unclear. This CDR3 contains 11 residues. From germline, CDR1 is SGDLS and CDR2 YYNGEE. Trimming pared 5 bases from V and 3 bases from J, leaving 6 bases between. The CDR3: CASSDNYEQYF. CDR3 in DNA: TGTGCCAGCAGTGACAACTACGAGCAGTACTTC. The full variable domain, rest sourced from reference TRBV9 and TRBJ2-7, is DSGVTQTPKHLITATGQRVTLRCSPRSGDLSVYWYQQSLDQGLQFLIQYYNGEERAKGNILERFSAQQFPDLHSELNLSSLELGDSALYFCASSDNYEQYFGPGTRLTVT.

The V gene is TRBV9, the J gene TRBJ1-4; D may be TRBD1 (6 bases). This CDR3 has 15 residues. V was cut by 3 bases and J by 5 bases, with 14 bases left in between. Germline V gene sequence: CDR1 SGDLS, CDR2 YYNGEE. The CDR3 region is CASSEQGRLNEKLFF. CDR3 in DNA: TGTGCCAGCAGCGAACAGGGAAGGTTGAATGAAAAACTGTTTTTT.

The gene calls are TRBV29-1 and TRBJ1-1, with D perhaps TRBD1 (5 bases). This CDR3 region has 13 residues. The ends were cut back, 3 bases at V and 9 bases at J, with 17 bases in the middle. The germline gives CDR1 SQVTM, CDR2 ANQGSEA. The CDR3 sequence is CSVEGDFGSQAFF. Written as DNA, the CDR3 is TGCAGCGTTGAGGGGGATTTCGGCAGTCAAGCTTTCTTT.

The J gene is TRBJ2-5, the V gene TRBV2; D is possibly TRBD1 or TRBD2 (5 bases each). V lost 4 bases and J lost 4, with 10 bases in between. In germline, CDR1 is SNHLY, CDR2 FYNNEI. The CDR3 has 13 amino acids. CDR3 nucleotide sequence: TGTGCCAGCAGTGCCTGGGACGGAGAGACCCAGTACTTC. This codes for CASSAWDGETQYF.

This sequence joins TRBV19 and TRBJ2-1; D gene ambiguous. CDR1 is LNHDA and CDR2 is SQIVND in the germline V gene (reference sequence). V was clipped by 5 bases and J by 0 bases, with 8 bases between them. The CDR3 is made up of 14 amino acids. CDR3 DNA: TGTGCCAGTAGTTGGGGTAGCTCCTACAATGAGCAGTTCTTC. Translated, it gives CASSWGSSYNEQFF.

The CDR3 coding sequence is TGTGCCAGCAGTATGGGACCGGTTGGCACCATATATTTT. Translated: CASSMGPVGTIYF. The chain has TRBV27 and TRBJ1-3, with a tentative D call TRBD1 (5 bases). This CDR3 is built from 13 residues. Per germline, CDR1 MNHEY and CDR2 SMNVEV (reference sequence). The V end was cut by 5 bases, the J end by 9 bases, with 14 bases between.

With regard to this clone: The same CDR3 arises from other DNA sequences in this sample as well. CDR3 amino acids: CASSLGDSGANVLTF. CDR3 nucleotides: TGTGCCAGCAGCTTAGGGGACTCTGGGGCCAACGTCCTGACTTTC. V gene TRBV11-2 combines with J gene TRBJ2-6, with no clear D. The CDR3 sequence is 15 residues long. Trimming cost V 1 base and J 0 bases, with 4 bases left between them. In germline, CDR1 is SGHAT, CDR2 FQNNGV.

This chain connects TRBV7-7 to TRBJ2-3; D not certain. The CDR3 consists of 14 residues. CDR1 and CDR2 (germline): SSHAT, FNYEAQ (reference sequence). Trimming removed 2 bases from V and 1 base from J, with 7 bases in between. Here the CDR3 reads CASSLSGGTDTQYF. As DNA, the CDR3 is TGTGCCAGCAGCTTAAGTGGAGGCACAGATACGCAGTATTTT. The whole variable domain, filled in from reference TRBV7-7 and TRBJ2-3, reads GAGVSQSPRYKVTKRGQDVTLRCDPISSHATLYWYQQALGQGPEFLTYFNYEAQPDKSGLPSDRFSAERPEGSISTLTIQRTEQRDSAMYRCASSLSGGTDTQYFGPGTRLTVL.

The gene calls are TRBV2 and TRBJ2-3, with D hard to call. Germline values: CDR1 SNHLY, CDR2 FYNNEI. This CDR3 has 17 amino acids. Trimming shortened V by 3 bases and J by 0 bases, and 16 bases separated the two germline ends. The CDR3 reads CASSDFRRGYSTDTQYF. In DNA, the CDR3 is TGTGCCAGCAGTGATTTTCGGCGCGGATACAGCACAGATACGCAGTATTTT.

The CDR3 spells CAISESDRAGEQYF. The CDR3 DNA is TGTGCCATCAGTGAGTCGGACAGGGCGGGTGAGCAGTACTTC. The J gene is TRBJ2-7, the V gene TRBV10-3; 8 bases align to TRBD1. Germline CDR1 ENHRY, CDR2 SYGVKD. With V trimmed by 0 bases and J by 7 bases, 5 bases remained unmatched. This CDR3 is built from 14 residues.

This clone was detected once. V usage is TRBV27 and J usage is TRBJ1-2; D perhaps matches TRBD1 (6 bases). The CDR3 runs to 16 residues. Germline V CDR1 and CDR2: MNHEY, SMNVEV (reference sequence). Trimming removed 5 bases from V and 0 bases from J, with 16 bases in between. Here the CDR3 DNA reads TGTGCCAGCAGTGGCGCGGCAGGGACATCTAACTATGGCTACACCTTC. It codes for CASSGAAGTSNYGYTF.

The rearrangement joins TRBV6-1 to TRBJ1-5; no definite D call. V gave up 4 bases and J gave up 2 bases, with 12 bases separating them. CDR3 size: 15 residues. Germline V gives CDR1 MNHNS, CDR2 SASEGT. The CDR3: CASSVLGVGNQPQHF. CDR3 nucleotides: TGTGCCAGCAGTGTACTCGGGGTGGGCAATCAGCCCCAGCATTTT.

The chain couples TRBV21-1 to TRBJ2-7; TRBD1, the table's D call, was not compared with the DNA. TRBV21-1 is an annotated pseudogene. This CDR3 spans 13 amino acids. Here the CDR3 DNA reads TGTGCCAGCAGACTACAGGATTCCTACGAGCAGTACTTC. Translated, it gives CASRLQDSYEQYF.